The 24 T cell receptor beta chains below all came from one sample that was sequenced in a study of spatial heterogeneity in lung cancer (dated by TCRdb to between 2018 and 2020). Reading the label with the study, this specimen's time point is: sample taken at primary tumor resection. Without any cell sorting, TCR sequencing was performed on whole RNA extracted either from tumor and nontumor lung tissue or from cryopreserved PBMC samples. The protocol used for the library was 5' RACE. TCRdb records NextSeq 500 as the sequencer. In-frame beta chains were kept once TCRdb had trimmed the public reads at Q25 with fastp and called clones with MiXCR. Rows with one shared CDR3 protein collapse into an entry with the most common genes and DNA. Present in this sample are roughly 28,000 distinct CDR3 sequences, around 9.2% of which were seen just once. The ten largest clones add up to approximately 35% of the sample.

The specimen comprised PBMCs, sampled at surgery. These receptors came from a female donor with early-stage non-small cell lung cancer.

This clonotype was counted at least ten times. This chain links TRBV25-1 with TRBJ2-1; D may match TRBD1 or TRBD2 (5 bases each). Germline-derived CDR1 and CDR2 are MGHDK and SYGVNS. The CDR3 is made up of 16 amino acids. Trimming removed 1 base from V and 8 bases from J, with 18 bases in between. The CDR3 spells CASSESGAGNLYEQFF. As DNA, the CDR3 is TGTGCCAGCAGTGAATCCGGGGCAGGAAACCTATATGAGCAGTTCTTC.

At least ten counts were recorded for this clonotype. The CDR3 coding sequence is TGTGCCATCAGTGAGTCAGAGTTTCAGGAGCAGTTCTTC. Encoded protein: CAISESEFQEQFF. The chain employs TRBV10-3 and TRBJ2-1; D gene unclear. Germline V CDR1 and CDR2: ENHRY, SYGVKD. V was pared by 0 bases and J by 10 bases, with 10 bases between. The CDR3 covers 13 residues.

This clonotype was counted many times. This rearrangement joins TRBV7-9 to TRBJ2-1; 13 bases are a match to TRBD2. Per the germline V gene, CDR1 is SEHNR and CDR2 is FQNEAQ (reference sequence). V trimming: 5 bases; J trimming: 13 bases; junction bases outside the gene matches: 8. The CDR3 consists of 14 residues. As DNA, the CDR3 is TGTGCCAGCAGCCCAGGACTAGCGGGAGACAGTCAGTTCTTC. Its protein product is CASSPGLAGDSQFF.

Only a few counts were recorded for this clonotype. The V and J genes are TRBV12-3 or TRBV12-4 and TRBJ1-3; a possible D gene is TRBD1 (5 bases). CDR3 length: 15 residues. Deletions cut 4 bases from V and 0 bases from J, with 10 bases between. In nucleotides, the CDR3 is TGTGCCAGCAGTTCCCGACAGACCTCTGGAAACACCATATATTTT. Translating gives CASSSRQTSGNTIYF.

This clonotype was counted at least ten times. The chain recombines TRBV7-2 with TRBJ2-1; 9 positions agree with TRBD2. J was trimmed by 5 bases and V by 4 bases; bases with no gene match: 9. The CDR3 runs 16 residues. The germline gives CDR1 SGHTA, CDR2 FQGNSA. CDR3 in amino acids: CASSSRSTSGNNEQFF. CDR3 sequence (DNA): TGTGCCAGCAGCTCAAGATCGACTAGCGGAAACAATGAGCAGTTCTTC.

This clonotype showed up many times. The chain employs TRBV7-2 and TRBJ1-2, with D maybe TRBD1 (5 bases). V lost 7 bases to trimming and J lost 5 bases, with 14 bases between them. Germline V lookup: CDR1 SGHTA, CDR2 FQGNSA. The CDR3 loop spans 13 amino acids. The CDR3 sequence is CASTPTEGYGYTF. DNA for the CDR3: TGTGCCAGCACCCCGACAGAAGGGTATGGCTACACCTTC. Combining the CDR3 with reference TRBV7-2 and TRBJ1-2 gives the whole variable domain GAGVSQSPSNKVTEKGKDVELRCDPISGHTALYWYRQSLGQGLEFLIYFQGNSAPDKSGLPSDRFSAERTGGSVSTLTIQRTQQEDSAVYLCASTPTEGYGYTFGSGTRLTVV.

This clonotype was detected only a few times. CDR3 sequence (DNA): TGTGCCAGCAGACTAGCGGGAGGCACCGGGGAGCTGTTTTTT. It is translated as CASRLAGGTGELFF. The V call is TRBV6-1, the J call TRBJ2-2; 12 nucleotides match TRBD2. Germline assignment: CDR1 MNHNS and CDR2 SASEGT. There are 14 residues in the CDR3. V lost 6 bases, J lost 4 bases, and 0 bases stayed unmatched.

In its sample, this clonotype was seen many times. The chain recombines TRBV29-1 with TRBJ2-1; 11 bases agree with TRBD2. Germline CDR1 reads SQVTM; CDR2 reads ANQGSEA. The CDR3 runs to 17 residues. Trimming took 4 bases from V and 2 from J; bases not matched to a gene: 10. The CDR3 DNA reads TGCAGCGTTGCCGGGACTAGCGGAAGCCGAGCCTACAATGAGCAGTTCTTC. The encoded protein is CSVAGTSGSRAYNEQFF.

This clonotype came up a few times. V is TRBV20-1 and J is TRBJ1-3; D is possibly TRBD1 (5 bases). Trimming left V 6 bases short and J 0 bases short, with 15 bases between. The CDR3 covers 15 residues. Germline CDR1 is DFQATT and CDR2 is SNEGSKA (reference sequence). CDR3 loop: CSARPSRASGNTIYF. The CDR3 DNA reads as TGCAGTGCCCGGCCCTCCAGGGCCTCTGGAAACACCATATATTTT.

The chain links TRBV7-8 to TRBJ2-7, with 7 bases that match TRBD2. CDR1 SGHVS and CDR2 FQNEAQ come from the germline V gene. Trimming removed 0 bases from V and 6 bases from J; junction bases left unmatched: 5. The CDR3 loop spans 14 amino acids. The CDR3 reads CASSLAGLAAEQYV. CDR3 sequence (DNA): TGTGCCAGCAGCTTAGCCGGCCTAGCGGCCGAGCAGTACGTC.

This clonotype was counted only a few times. The chain has TRBV7-9 and TRBJ2-7, with D possibly being TRBD1 or TRBD2 (5 bases each). Trimming shortened V by 5 bases and J by 3 bases, and 14 bases separated the two germline ends. This CDR3 contains 14 residues. Germline V gene sequence: CDR1 SEHNR, CDR2 FQNEAQ (reference sequence). The CDR3 protein is CASSRRGDLYEQYF. CDR3 bases: TGTGCCAGCAGCCGAAGGGGAGACCTCTACGAGCAGTACTTC.

This clonotype appeared a few times. V and J are TRBV5-8 and TRBJ2-1, with D unclear. The CDR3 extends over 12 amino acids. The germline V and J ends were trimmed by 2 bases and 9 bases, with 9 bases remaining between them. Germline V lookup: CDR1 SGHTS, CDR2 YDEGEE. The DNA of the CDR3 is TGTGCCAGCAGCTTCTTAACCCCTGAGCAGTTCTTC. It translates to CASSFLTPEQFF. Full variable domain (missing parts from reference TRBV5-8 and TRBJ2-1): EAGVTQSPTHLIKTRGQQATLRCSPISGHTSVYWYQQALGLGLQFLLWYDEGEERNRGNFPPRFSGRQFPNYSSELNVNALELEDSALYLCASSFLTPEQFFGPGTRLTVL.

This clonotype was seen at least ten times. The chain recombines TRBV3-1 with TRBJ2-5; D gene ambiguous. V lost 1 base, J lost 4 bases, and 10 bases lay in between. This CDR3 contains 14 residues. Per the germline V gene, CDR1 is LGHDT and CDR2 is YNNKEL (reference sequence). Here the CDR3 reads CASSQGGAGETQYF. The CDR3 nucleotides are TGTGCCAGCAGCCAAGGCGGCGCCGGAGAGACCCAGTACTTC.

This clonotype was seen at least ten times. The chain carries TRBV30 and TRBJ1-1; weak D call: TRBD1 (6 bases). The CDR3 contains 14 residues. Trimming took 2 bases from V and 2 from J, leaving 12 bases between them. Germline-derived CDR1 and CDR2 are GTSNPN and SVGIG (reference sequence). Here the CDR3 DNA reads TGTGCCTGGAGTCCCGGGACAAGAAACACTGAAGCTTTCTTT. Translation gives CAWSPGTRNTEAFF.

This clonotype has ten or more counts. J is TRBJ2-1 and V is TRBV20-1, with 7 bases fitting TRBD2. From germline, CDR1 is DFQATT and CDR2 SNEGSKA (reference sequence). The CDR3 loop spans 15 amino acids. Germline trimming cut 6 bases from V and 7 bases from J; bases unmatched to any gene: 15. Here the CDR3 reads CSAELLAGYLNEQFF. Here the CDR3 DNA reads TGCAGTGCGGAGCTTTTAGCGGGTTACCTAAATGAGCAGTTCTTC.

The J gene is TRBJ1-1, the V gene TRBV11-2; a weak D match, TRBD1 (6 bases). Trimming removed 3 bases at V and 4 bases at J, with 12 bases between. Germline assignment: CDR1 SGHAT and CDR2 FQNNGV. The CDR3 runs to 14 residues. The CDR3 coding sequence is TGTGCCAGCAGCTTCACAGGGTTCGGCACTGAAGCTTTCTTT. Translated: CASSFTGFGTEAFF.

This clonotype was counted many times. The chain combines TRBV11-2 with TRBJ2-1, with 12 bases aligning to TRBD1. This CDR3 has 15 amino acids. The V segment lost 2 bases and the J segment 8 bases; nucleotides outside the gene matches: 4. In germline, CDR1 is SGHAT, CDR2 FQNNGV. CDR3 bases: TGTGCCAGCAGCTTACCAGGGACAGGGGGCTATGAGCAGTTCTTC. It yields the protein CASSLPGTGGYEQFF.

This clonotype was counted only a few times. The chain combines TRBV20-1 with TRBJ1-2; D unresolved. There are 14 residues in the CDR3. V lost 3 bases and J lost 4, with 15 bases in between. Germline V gene lookup returns CDR1 DFQATT and CDR2 SNEGSKA (reference sequence). CDR3 amino acids: CSASNGHLGYGYTF. CDR3 nucleotide sequence: TGCAGTGCTAGTAATGGTCATCTTGGCTATGGCTACACCTTC.

This clonotype was seen ten or more times. The rearrangement links TRBV7-9 to TRBJ2-5, with 11 bases matching TRBD2. Germline V CDR1 and CDR2: SEHNR, FQNEAQ (reference sequence). With V trimmed by 3 bases and J by 8 bases, 8 bases remained unmatched. This CDR3 has 15 residues. The CDR3 loop reads CASSFPELAGVTQYF. The CDR3 nucleotides read TGTGCCAGCAGCTTTCCAGAACTAGCGGGAGTCACCCAGTACTTC.

The J gene is TRBJ2-2, the V gene TRBV5-1; D possibly matches TRBD1 or TRBD2 (6 bases each). Germline V gives CDR1 SGHRS, CDR2 YFSETQ. The CDR3 covers 14 residues. V was cut by 7 bases and J by 7 bases, with 17 bases left in between. The CDR3 DNA follows: TGCGCCAGCGGCGGACGGGGGCTCGACGGGGAGCTGTTTTTT. Its protein product is CASGGRGLDGELFF.

This clonotype appeared a few times. The rearrangement uses TRBV7-3 and TRBJ2-2; TRBD2 might be the D (6 bases). Germline values: CDR1 SGHTA, CDR2 FQGTGA. The V gene lost 3 bases and the J gene lost 7 bases, with 9 bases spanning the gap. The length of the CDR3 is 13 residues. In nucleotides, the CDR3 is TGTGCCAGCAGCTTGGGACTTCTCGGGGAGCTGTTTTTT. Its translation: CASSLGLLGELFF.

The sample holds many counts of this clonotype. The chain combines TRBV7-8 with TRBJ2-7; 7 nucleotides match TRBD1. The length of the CDR3 is 14 residues. CDR1 and CDR2 (germline): SGHVS, FQNEAQ. V lost 5 bases to trimming and J lost 4 bases; unmatched junction nucleotides: 8. CDR3: CASSPGPGQYEQYF. The CDR3 DNA reads TGTGCCAGCAGCCCAGGTCCGGGACAGTACGAGCAGTACTTC.

V is TRBV9 and J is TRBJ2-1; TRBD2 agrees at 7 bases. Germline lookup yields CDR1 SGDLS and CDR2 YYNGEE. The CDR3 has 17 amino acids. J lost 4 bases, V lost 0 bases, and 10 bases had no gene match. CDR3 sequence: CASSVALSGAGYNEQFF. The DNA of the CDR3 is TGTGCCAGCAGCGTAGCCCTCAGCGGGGCGGGTTACAATGAGCAGTTCTTC.

This clonotype appeared a few times. The rearrangement joins TRBV20-1 to TRBJ2-1; D is tentatively TRBD1 or TRBD2 (5 bases each). The CDR3 is 13 residues long. The V gene's germline CDR1 is DFQATT and CDR2 SNEGSKA (reference sequence). Trimming removed 1 base at V and 6 bases at J, with 10 bases between. CDR3 amino acids: CSARGWGSNEQFF. DNA of the CDR3: TGCAGTGCTAGAGGCTGGGGGAGCAATGAGCAGTTCTTC.